This T cell receptor beta chain was recovered during a study of shared clonotypes between healthy human individuals. Overall study: Three plates were used per donor for CD4 naive, three for CD4 memory, two for CD8 naive and one for CD8 memory.

CDR1 and CDR2 from the germline V gene are MNHEY and SVGAGI. The V and J ends lost 1 base and 4 bases respectively, with 13 bases between them. This CDR3 region has 16 residues. The sorted-subset replicate PCRs were given about 210 ng DNA, which is tens of thousands of T cell genomes. The assay was immunoSEQ multiplex PCR, and TCRdb's table has in-frame clones only and misses some. The sample yields a few hundred thousand clones, about nine tenths seen once. The TCR sequence derives from a man aged 18 to 29 in good health. Sequencing was carried out using memory CD8+ T cells sorted from blood. Subset indicated: CD45RO+ cells pooled with CCR7-negative TemRA cells. The rearrangement joins TRBV6-5 to TRBJ2-2; TRBD1 or TRBD2 may be the D gene (6 bases each). The CDR3 reads CASSYYSGQSTGELFF. For the CDR3, the DNA is TGTGCCAGCAGTTACTATAGCGGACAGAGCACCGGGGAGCTGTTTTTT.